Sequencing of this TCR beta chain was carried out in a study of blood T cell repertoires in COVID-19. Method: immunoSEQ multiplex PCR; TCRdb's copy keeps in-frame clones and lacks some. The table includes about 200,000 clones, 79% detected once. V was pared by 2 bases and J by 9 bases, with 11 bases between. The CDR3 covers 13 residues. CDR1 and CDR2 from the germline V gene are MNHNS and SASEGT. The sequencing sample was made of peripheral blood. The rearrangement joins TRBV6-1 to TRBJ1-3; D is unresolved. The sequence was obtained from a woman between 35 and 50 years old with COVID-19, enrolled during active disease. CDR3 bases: TGTGCCAGCAGTGAAACGGAGGCTTCCACCATATATTTT. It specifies CASSETEASTIYF.